This T cell receptor (beta chain) was captured by sequencing in a study of blood T cell repertoires in COVID-19. Clones were read by immunoSEQ multiplex PCR, and TCRdb kept only the in-frame ones, dropping some. In the table there are approximately 110,000 clones, approximately 85% of which are singletons. The Seattle patients, enrolled during active infection, were followed longitudinally. This CDR3 has 14 amino acids. V was shortened by 4 bases and J by 4 bases, with 8 bases between the two germline ends. Per germline, CDR1 MNHEY and CDR2 SVGAGI. Sequenced material: peripheral blood. The rearrangement joins TRBV6-5 to TRBJ1-6, with D maybe TRBD1 (5 bases). The sequence was collected from a woman aged 60-75 years with COVID-19, enrolled during active disease. CDR3 in DNA: TGTGCCAGCAGTTCCGGGACTTATAATTCACCCCTCCACTTT. Amino acid sequence: CASSSGTYNSPLHF.